Many counts were recorded for the clone carrying this T cell receptor beta chain. This specimen belongs to a study of T cells in Graves' hyperthyroidism and ophthalmopathy. Turning to the study itself: At initial diagnosis, before any treatment had begun, peripheral blood was obtained.

The CDR3 regions of TCR beta were amplified from RNA transcripts. In the first-round RT-PCR of the TCR CDR3, the HTBI primer set was used. MiXCR, run by TCRdb on the multiplex PCR reads, gives a single entry per CDR3 protein. The sample holds fewer than 350,000 distinct CDR3 sequences; 15% to 20% are singletons and the top ten take about 49%. Any patient presenting with uncontrolled infection, other autoimmune disease, pregnancy or lactation was left out. The TCR originated in a woman aged 45-59 years with Graves' hyperthyroidism. Sequencing was done on a sample of blood.

CDR3 protein: CASSQVGWDEQYF. The CDR3 coding sequence is TGTGCCAGCAGCCAGGTGGGTTGGGACGAGCAGTACTTC. J is TRBJ2-7 and V is TRBV3-1; D unresolved. This CDR3 spans 13 amino acids. Germline V gene data show CDR1 as LGHDT and CDR2 as YNNKEL (reference sequence). Trimming removed 3 bases from V and 5 bases from J, with 11 bases in between.